The present T cell receptor (beta chain) was sequenced within a study of blood T cell repertoires in COVID-19. The CDR3 runs 16 residues. Germline V gene sequence: CDR1 KGHDR, CDR2 SFDVKD. V shed 3 bases, J shed 5 bases, and the junction held 7 bases outside the gene matches. Clones were sequenced by immunoSEQ multiplex PCR, and TCRdb holds only the in-frame ones, with some missing. The table shows about 210,000 clones, with around 82% occurring only once. This receptor was taken from a woman in her forties with acute or convalescent COVID-19. The V and J genes are TRBV24-1 and TRBJ2-5; 11 positions match TRBD2. The specimen sequenced was peripheral blood. CDR3 region: CATSDDSTSGIETQYF. The CDR3 DNA reads as TGTGCCACCAGTGATGACTCGACTAGCGGGATTGAGACCCAGTACTTC.